The sequence of this T cell receptor (beta chain) was determined in a study of cytomegalovirus exposure and HLA in healthy donors. In the case of this clone: Antigen unknown.

Whole-study findings and limits: A later analysis reportedly found that, within productive TCRs, an Asian-associated ancestry cluster had fewer N-insertions than the mean observed across the roughly 730 donors. A list of 164 TCR beta chains associated with cytomegalovirus was given. Per a prior analysis, the majority of TCR beta V segments were productive roughly 87% or roughly 30% of the time.

This PCR relied on a set of 60 Vbeta primers and 13 Jbeta primers. TCRdb's copy holds only in-frame clones and misses some; the assay was immunoSEQ multiplex PCR. This table holds roughly 35,000 clones. Germline V gene data show CDR1 as MNHNY and CDR2 as SVGAGI (reference sequence). The V end lost 5 bases, the J end lost 3 bases, and 17 bases lay between the germline ends. The CDR3 contains 16 residues. The chain recombines TRBV6-6 with TRBJ2-1; D may be TRBD2 (6 bases). Specimen: PBMCs. This receptor was taken from a woman between 35 and 50 years old in good health and CMV-seropositive. The CDR3 reads CASSQTRGAGYNEQFF. In nucleotides, the CDR3 is TGTGCCAGCAGTCAGACCCGGGGAGCGGGCTACAATGAGCAGTTCTTC.